The entry below describes one T cell receptor beta chain. The data were obtained in a study of cytomegalovirus exposure and HLA in healthy donors. Study at large: The study placed 70% to 90% of its roughly 400 genotyped donors in the Caucasian-associated ancestry cluster.

Trimming took 7 bases from V and 1 from J, leaving 15 bases between them. This CDR3 has 15 amino acids. The germline CDR1 and CDR2 sequences are LNHDA and SQIVND (reference sequence). PCR involved 60 Vbeta and 13 Jbeta primers. Assay used: immunoSEQ multiplex PCR; TCRdb lists only in-frame clones, some missing. The sample comprises fewer than 200,000 clones, 80% of which are singletons, and more than 5% rests with the top ten. This receptor was taken from a man aged 35 to 55 in good health and CMV-seronegative. Sequencing used PBMCs. The chain couples TRBV19 to TRBJ2-3; D not certain. This CDR3 reads CASTTGDSRTDTQYF. The CDR3 DNA reads as TGTGCCAGTACCACCGGTGATTCCCGCACAGATACGCAGTATTTT.